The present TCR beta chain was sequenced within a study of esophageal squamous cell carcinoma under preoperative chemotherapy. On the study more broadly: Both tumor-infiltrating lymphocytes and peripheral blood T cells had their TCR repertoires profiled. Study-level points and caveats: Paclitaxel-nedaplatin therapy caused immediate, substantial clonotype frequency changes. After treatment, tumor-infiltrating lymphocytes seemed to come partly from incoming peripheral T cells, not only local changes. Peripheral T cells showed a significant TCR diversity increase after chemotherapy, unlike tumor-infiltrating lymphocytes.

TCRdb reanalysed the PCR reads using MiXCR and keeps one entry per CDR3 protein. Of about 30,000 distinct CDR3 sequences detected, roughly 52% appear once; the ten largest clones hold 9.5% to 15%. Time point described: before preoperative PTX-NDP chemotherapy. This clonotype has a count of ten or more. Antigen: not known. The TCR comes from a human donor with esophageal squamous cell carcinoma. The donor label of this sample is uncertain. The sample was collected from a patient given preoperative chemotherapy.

The CDR3 DNA is TGTGCCAGCAGCTTAGTAGGTGGCCTACTAACCTCCTACGAGCAGTACTTC. Translation gives CASSLVGGLLTSYEQYF. V and J are TRBV7-2 and TRBJ2-7, with D unclear. CDR1 and CDR2 from the germline V gene are SGHTA and FQGNSA. This CDR3 comprises 17 residues. V was clipped by 1 base and J by 0 bases, with 16 bases between them.